The 21 T cell receptor beta chains below were found in one sample sequenced in a study of T cell changes during pregnancy in multiple sclerosis. Repertoires were generated with immunoSEQ multiplex PCR, while TCRdb's copy carries only in-frame clones and drops some. The repertoire holds about 120,000 clones, approximately 93% seen once, with under 7% in the top ten. Sample: peripheral blood, taken before pregnancy. These receptors came from a female donor with multiple sclerosis, enrolled in a pregnancy study.

V is TRBV2 and J is TRBJ2-3, with D possibly matching TRBD2 (5 bases). The V end lost 2 bases, the J end lost 5 bases, and 17 bases lay between the germline ends. This CDR3 is 16 amino acids long. The germline V gene encodes CDR1 SNHLY and CDR2 FYNNEI. The CDR3 here is CASSEWTGSTGDTQYF. Written as DNA, the CDR3 is TGTGCCAGCAGTGAATGGACGGGAAGTACGGGAGATACGCAGTATTTT. Supplemented by reference TRBV2 and TRBJ2-3, the full variable domain reads EPEVTQTPSHQVTQMGQEVILRCVPISNHLYFYWYRQILGQKVEFLVSFYNNEISEKSEIFDDQFSVERPDGSNFTLKIRSTKLEDSAMYFCASSEWTGSTGDTQYFGPGTRLTVL.

This sequence joins TRBV7-6 and TRBJ2-1; 15 bases are shared with TRBD2. The germline V gene has CDR1 SGHVS and CDR2 FNYEAQ. J was trimmed by 8 bases and V by 5 bases; bases with no gene match: 10. This CDR3 is built from 17 residues. The CDR3 protein is CASSTRTSGRGEDEQFF. The CDR3 DNA is TGTGCCAGCAGCACTCGGACTAGCGGGAGGGGGGAGGATGAGCAGTTCTTC.

V is TRBV27 and J is TRBJ1-2; tentatively, D is TRBD1 (5 bases). V was pared by 0 bases and J by 4 bases, with 9 bases between. The germline CDR1 and CDR2 sequences are MNHEY and SMNVEV (reference sequence). The length of the CDR3 is 14 residues. CDR3 DNA sequence: TGTGCCAGCAGTTTATCCGGGGGAATCTATGGCTACACCTTC. It yields the protein CASSLSGGIYGYTF.

CDR3 nucleotide sequence: TGCGCCAGCAGCCTTAGCGGAATCAAAGAGACCCAGTACTTC. Translating gives CASSLSGIKETQYF. The chain links TRBV5-1 to TRBJ2-5, with D perhaps matching TRBD2 (6 bases). V lost 4 bases and J lost 3, with 13 bases in between. Germline V gene data show CDR1 as SGHRS and CDR2 as YFSETQ. The CDR3 sequence is 14 residues long. The full variable domain, in which reference TRBV5-1 and TRBJ2-5 provide the parts outside the CDR3, is KAGVTQTPRYLIKTRGQQVTLSCSPISGHRSVSWYQQTPGQGLQFLFEYFSETQRNKGNFPGRFSGRQFSNSRSEMNVSTLELGDSALYLCASSLSGIKETQYFGPGTRLLVL.

This clone was observed a handful of times. The chain employs TRBV6-5 and TRBJ2-2, with D unclear. CDR3 length: 11 amino acids. The V gene lost 6 bases and the J gene lost 5 bases, with 4 bases spanning the gap. Germline V gene lookup returns CDR1 MNHEY and CDR2 SVGAGI. In nucleotides, the CDR3 is TGTGCCAGCAGGAGAACCGGGGAGCTGTTTTTT. Its translation is CASRRTGELFF.

This rearrangement joins TRBV4-1 to TRBJ2-1; D might be TRBD1 (5 bases). CDR3 size: 16 residues. The germline V gene has CDR1 MGHRA and CDR2 YSYEKL. V lost 1 base and J lost 0, with 10 bases in between. The CDR3 bases are TGCGCCAGCAGCCAAGTGCGGACAAGCTCCTACAATGAGCAGTTCTTC. Amino acid sequence: CASSQVRTSSYNEQFF.

The V and J genes are TRBV28 and TRBJ1-2, with no clear D. The CDR3 has 13 residues. The ends were cut back, 6 bases at V and 4 bases at J, with 12 bases in the middle. Germline V lookup: CDR1 MDHEN, CDR2 SYDVKM. In nucleotides, the CDR3 is TGTGCCAGCAGGACTAACACAATCTATGGCTACACCTTC. This encodes CASRTNTIYGYTF.

The chain employs TRBV30 and TRBJ2-2; TRBD2 might be the D (6 bases). The V end lost 2 bases, the J end lost 5 bases, and 18 bases lay between the germline ends. Looked up from germline, CDR1 is GTSNPN and CDR2 is SVGIG (reference sequence). This CDR3 spans 16 amino acids. The CDR3 coding sequence is TGTGCCTGGAGTTTGCTCGGGAGAGGGGCGACCGGGGAGCTGTTTTTT. It is translated as CAWSLLGRGATGELFF.

The J gene is TRBJ2-5, the V gene TRBV7-2, with D tentatively TRBD2 (6 bases). Germline V lookup: CDR1 SGHTA, CDR2 FQGNSA. The CDR3 is made up of 13 amino acids. V shed 5 bases and J shed 5 bases, with 12 bases lying between them. CDR3 DNA sequence: TGTGCCAGCAGCCTGGTGGGGAGGGAGACCCAGTACTTC. Translated, it gives CASSLVGRETQYF.

V gene TRBV6-1 combines with J gene TRBJ1-1; D call uncertain. CDR1 is MNHNS, CDR2 SASEGT, per germline. Trimming took 8 bases from V and 3 from J, leaving 19 bases between them. The CDR3 sequence is 15 residues long. The CDR3 region is CASSDNRGLDTEAFF. The CDR3 coding sequence is TGTGCCAGCTCAGATAATAGAGGGTTGGACACTGAAGCTTTCTTT.

A single count supports this clone. The rearrangement uses TRBV30 and TRBJ2-2, with D perhaps TRBD2 (6 bases). V was trimmed by 6 bases and J by 2 bases, leaving 13 bases between them. Germline V gives CDR1 GTSNPN, CDR2 SVGIG (reference sequence). The CDR3 spans 14 residues. CDR3 loop: CACKPGVNTGELFF. The CDR3, as DNA: TGTGCCTGCAAGCCGGGGGTTAACACCGGGGAGCTGTTTTTT.

The chain recombines TRBV11-1 with TRBJ1-1; 7 nucleotides agree with TRBD1. The germline V gene encodes CDR1 SGHAT and CDR2 FQDESV (reference sequence). This CDR3 spans 18 amino acids. The J segment lost 0 bases and the V segment lost 4 bases, leaving 14 bases of the junction unmatched. For the CDR3, the DNA is TGTGCCAGCAGCTCCCGACAGGGAAAAGGCGGCATGAACACTGAAGCTTTCTTT. Translation gives CASSSRQGKGGMNTEAFF.

V and J are TRBV7-9 and TRBJ2-1; TRBD2 agrees at 10 bases. The CDR3 is made up of 18 amino acids. Germline V lookup: CDR1 SEHNR, CDR2 FQNEAQ (reference sequence). The V gene end was trimmed by 1 base and the J gene end by 5 bases; junction bases not matched to a gene: 11. The CDR3 DNA sequence: TGTGCCAGCAGCTTAGAAACCACCAGGACTAGCGGTAACAATGAGCAGTTCTTC. Amino acids: CASSLETTRTSGNNEQFF. The variable domain in full, completed from reference TRBV7-9 and TRBJ2-1, reads DTGVSQNPRHKITKRGQNVTFRCDPISEHNRLYWYRQTLGQGPEFLTYFQNEAQLEKSRLLSDRFSAERPKGSFSTLEIQRTEQGDSAMYLCASSLETTRTSGNNEQFFGPGTRLTVL.

The chain recombines TRBV19 with TRBJ1-1; D not certain. The length of the CDR3 is 15 residues. CDR1 is LNHDA, CDR2 SQIVND, per germline (reference sequence). With 6 bases removed from V and 0 bases from J, the gap between germline ends came to 14 bases. This CDR3 reads CASRVVSGMNTEAFF. The CDR3 DNA reads TGTGCCAGTAGAGTGGTATCGGGGATGAACACTGAAGCTTTCTTT.

The chain carries TRBV28 and TRBJ2-6; D might be TRBD1 (5 bases). CDR1 and CDR2 (germline): MDHEN, SYDVKM. The CDR3 has 17 residues. V shed 2 bases and J shed 1 base, with 12 bases lying between them. CDR3 loop: CASSLATAFSGANVLTF. CDR3 DNA sequence: TGTGCCAGCAGTTTAGCGACAGCCTTTTCTGGGGCCAACGTCCTGACTTTC.

Only a few counts were recorded for this clone. This chain links TRBV4-1 with TRBJ1-6; no firm D call. The V end was cut by 4 bases, the J end by 10 bases, with 14 bases between. The germline CDR1 and CDR2 sequences are MGHRA and YSYEKL. The CDR3 runs 14 residues. This CDR3 is CASSRTNGRSPLHF. As DNA, the CDR3 is TGCGCCAGCAGCCGCACTAACGGCCGCTCACCCCTCCACTTT.

The sample holds one count of this clone. This sequence joins TRBV5-1 and TRBJ2-7, with 11 bases matching TRBD1. V shed 0 bases and J 3 bases; nucleotides not matched to a gene: 5. CDR1 and CDR2 (germline): SGHRS, YFSETQ. This CDR3 is built from 16 residues. CDR3 loop: CASSLATGTGGYEQYF. DNA for the CDR3: TGCGCCAGCAGCTTGGCTACCGGGACAGGGGGCTACGAGCAGTACTTC.

CDR3 residues: CASSLTSGTYNEQFF. The CDR3 DNA reads TGTGCCAGCAGTCTAACTAGCGGGACCTACAATGAGCAGTTCTTC. The chain couples TRBV27 to TRBJ2-1; 10 bases map to TRBD2. Germline V gives CDR1 MNHEY, CDR2 SMNVEV (reference sequence). The CDR3 is made up of 15 amino acids. V shed 5 bases and J 2 bases; nucleotides not matched to a gene: 3.

The J gene is TRBJ2-1, the V gene TRBV4-1; maybe TRBD2 (5 bases). V gave up 2 bases and J gave up 5 bases, with 22 bases separating them. This CDR3 is 18 amino acids long. Germline V CDR1 and CDR2: MGHRA, YSYEKL. The CDR3 reads CASSQKRVMGAGHNEQFF. The CDR3, as DNA: TGCGCCAGCAGCCAAAAGAGGGTAATGGGTGCGGGCCACAATGAGCAGTTCTTC.

The V call is TRBV5-1, the J call TRBJ2-7, with D perhaps matching TRBD2 (7 bases). Germline CDR1 and CDR2: SGHRS and YFSETQ. CDR3 length: 15 amino acids. Trimming stripped 7 bases from V and 3 bases from J, with 20 bases between. CDR3 region: CASGPDGGAYYEQYF. As DNA, the CDR3 is TGCGCCAGCGGCCCGGATGGGGGGGCTTACTACGAGCAGTACTTC.

The chain has TRBV18 and TRBJ1-4; 8 nucleotides line up with TRBD1. The CDR3 runs 14 residues. CDR1 is KGHSH and CDR2 is LQKENI in the germline V gene. The V and J ends lost 3 bases and 5 bases, in that order; junction bases with no gene match: 2. CDR3 amino acids: CASSPDRANEKLFF. CDR3 in DNA: TGTGCCAGCTCACCGGACAGGGCGAATGAAAAACTGTTTTTT.